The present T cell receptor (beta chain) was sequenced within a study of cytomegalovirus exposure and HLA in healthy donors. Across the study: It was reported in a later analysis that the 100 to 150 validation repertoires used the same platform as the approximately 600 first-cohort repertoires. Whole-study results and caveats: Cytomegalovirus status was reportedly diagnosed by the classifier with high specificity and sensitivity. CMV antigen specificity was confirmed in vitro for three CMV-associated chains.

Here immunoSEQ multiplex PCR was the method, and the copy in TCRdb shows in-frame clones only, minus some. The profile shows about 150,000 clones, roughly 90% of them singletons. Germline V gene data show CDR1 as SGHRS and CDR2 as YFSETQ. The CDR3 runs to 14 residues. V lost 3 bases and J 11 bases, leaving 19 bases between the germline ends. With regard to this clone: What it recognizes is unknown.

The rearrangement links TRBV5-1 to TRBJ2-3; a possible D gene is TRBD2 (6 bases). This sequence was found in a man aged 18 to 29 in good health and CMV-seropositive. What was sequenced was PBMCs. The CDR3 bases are TGCGCCAGCAGCTGGGCTCGGAGGGGCGTGGAGCAGTATTTT. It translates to CASSWARRGVEQYF.